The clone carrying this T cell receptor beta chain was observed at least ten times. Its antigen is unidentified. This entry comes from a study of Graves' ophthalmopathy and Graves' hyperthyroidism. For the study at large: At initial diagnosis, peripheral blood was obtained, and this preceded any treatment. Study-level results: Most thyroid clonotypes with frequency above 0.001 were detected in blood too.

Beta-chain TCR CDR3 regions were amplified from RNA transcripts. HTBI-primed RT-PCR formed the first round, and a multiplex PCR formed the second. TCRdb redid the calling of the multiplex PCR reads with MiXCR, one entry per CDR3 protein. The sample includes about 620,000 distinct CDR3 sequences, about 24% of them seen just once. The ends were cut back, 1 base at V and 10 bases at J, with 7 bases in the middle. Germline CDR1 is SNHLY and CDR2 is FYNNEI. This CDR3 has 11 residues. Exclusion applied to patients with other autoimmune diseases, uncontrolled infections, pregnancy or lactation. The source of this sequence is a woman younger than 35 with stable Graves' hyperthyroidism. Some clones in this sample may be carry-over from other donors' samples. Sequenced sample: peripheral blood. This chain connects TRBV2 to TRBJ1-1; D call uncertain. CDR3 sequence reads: CASSEDGRAFF. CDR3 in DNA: TGTGCCAGCAGTGAAGACGGGAGAGCTTTCTTT.